Listed here are 8 T cell receptor beta chains from one sample, sequenced in a study of T cell responses to AZD1222 COVID-19 vaccine. Assay used: immunoSEQ multiplex PCR; TCRdb lists only in-frame clones, some missing. In the table there are about 160,000 clones, around 94% of which are singletons. The sample consisted of peripheral blood, taken on day 0 of AZD1222 vaccination. These receptors were taken from an adult in good health.

V gene TRBV5-4 combines with J gene TRBJ1-4; a possible D gene is TRBD1 (5 bases). The CDR3 loop spans 16 amino acids. V dropped 4 bases and J dropped 0 bases, with 13 bases sitting between them. Germline values: CDR1 SGHNT, CDR2 YYREEE (reference sequence). The CDR3 spells CASSRWDGATNEKLFF. CDR3 DNA sequence: TGTGCCAGCAGCAGATGGGACGGAGCAACTAATGAAAAACTGTTTTTT.

The CDR3 spells CASSLGPDLNYGYTF. DNA for the CDR3: TGTGCCAGCAGCTTGGGCCCTGACCTTAACTATGGCTACACCTTC. The chain couples TRBV5-5 to TRBJ1-2; no definite D call. Trimming cost V 0 bases and J 1 base, with 10 bases left between them. The CDR3 runs to 15 residues. Germline V gives CDR1 SGHKS, CDR2 YYEKEE (reference sequence). Full variable domain (missing parts from reference TRBV5-5 and TRBJ1-2): DAGVTQSPTHLIKTRGQQVTLRCSPISGHKSVSWYQQVLGQGPQFIFQYYEKEERGRGNFPDRFSARQFPNYSSELNVNALLLGDSALYLCASSLGPDLNYGYTFGSGTRLTVV.

V and J are TRBV7-6 and TRBJ2-7; no clear D. Deletions cut 1 base from V and 7 bases from J, with 17 bases between. The CDR3 is 15 amino acids. Germline V gene lookup returns CDR1 SGHVS and CDR2 FNYEAQ. The CDR3, as DNA: TGTGCCAGCAGCTTAGGCCCCAACGATCTACGAGAGCAGTACGTC. Translation: CASSLGPNDLREQYV.

The chain uses TRBV5-1 and TRBJ1-2; no clear D. The V and J ends lost 1 base and 3 bases respectively, with 10 bases between them. CDR1 is SGHRS and CDR2 is YFSETQ in the germline V gene. The CDR3 loop spans 14 amino acids. The CDR3 protein is CASSLQVSHYGYTF. DNA for the CDR3: TGCGCCAGCAGCTTGCAGGTCAGCCACTATGGCTACACCTTC.

The V gene is TRBV21-1, the J gene TRBJ2-7; the table's D gene call, TRBD1, was not cross checked with the DNA. TRBV21-1 is designated a pseudogene. The CDR3 spans 16 residues. The DNA for the CDR3 is TGTGCCAGCAGCAAAATGGACAGGGGAGGCTTCTACGAGCAGTACGTC. Its protein product is CASSKMDRGGFYEQYV.

The rearrangement links TRBV2 to TRBJ1-5, with D uncertain. The CDR3 contains 11 residues. Germline V gene data show CDR1 as SNHLY and CDR2 as FYNNEI. Trimming took 5 bases from V and 9 from J, leaving 8 bases between them. The CDR3, as DNA: TGTGCCAGCAGTAGAGCAGGGCCCCAGCATTTT. Translation gives CASSRAGPQHF.

Only one count was recorded for this clone. The genes are TRBV5-8 and TRBJ2-3, with TRBD2 matching 12 bases. Germline V gene data show CDR1 as SGHTS and CDR2 as YDEGEE. The junction had 3 bases not matched to a gene; V was cut back by 0 bases and J by 4 bases. This CDR3 has 16 amino acids. The CDR3 nucleotides read TGTGCCAGCAGCTTGGGACTAGCGGGGGAGGCAGATACGCAGTATTTT. It specifies CASSLGLAGEADTQYF.

This clone has only one observation. The V gene is TRBV3-1 (or the pseudogene TRBV3-2), the J gene TRBJ2-5, with 8 nucleotides matching TRBD1. V gave up 7 bases and J gave up 5 bases; unmatched junction bases: 3. The CDR3 length is 12 residues. Germline values: CDR1 LGHDT, CDR2 YNNKEL (reference sequence). The CDR3 protein is CASKGDRETQYF. The CDR3 DNA reads as TGTGCCAGCAAAGGGGACAGGGAGACCCAGTACTTC.